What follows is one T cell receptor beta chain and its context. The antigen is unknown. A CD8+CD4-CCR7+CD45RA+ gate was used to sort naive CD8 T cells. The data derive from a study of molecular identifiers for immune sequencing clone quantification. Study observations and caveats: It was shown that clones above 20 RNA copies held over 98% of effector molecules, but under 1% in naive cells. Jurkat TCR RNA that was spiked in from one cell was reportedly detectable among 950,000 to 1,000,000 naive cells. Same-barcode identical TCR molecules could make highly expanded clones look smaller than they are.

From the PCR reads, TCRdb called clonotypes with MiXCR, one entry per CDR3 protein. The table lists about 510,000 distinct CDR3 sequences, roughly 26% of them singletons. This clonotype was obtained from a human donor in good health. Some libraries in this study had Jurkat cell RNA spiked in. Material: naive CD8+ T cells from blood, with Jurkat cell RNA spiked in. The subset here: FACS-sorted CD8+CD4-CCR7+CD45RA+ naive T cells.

CDR3 loop: CASSQEKPSANTGELFF. In nucleotides, the CDR3 is TGCGCCAGCAGCCAAGAGAAGCCTAGCGCGAACACCGGGGAGCTGTTTTTT. The chain joins TRBV4-1 to TRBJ2-2; maybe TRBD2 (6 bases). CDR1 is MGHRA and CDR2 is YSYEKL in the germline V gene. This CDR3 is built from 17 residues. V gave up 0 bases and J gave up 0 bases, with 11 bases separating them.